These 25 T cell receptor beta chains were sequenced from one sample in a study of T cells in Graves' hyperthyroidism and ophthalmopathy. Amplification targeted TCR beta CDR3 regions from RNA transcripts. The HTBI primer set served for first-round RT-PCR of the TCR CDR3. TCRdb fed the multiplex PCR reads into MiXCR, producing one record per CDR3 protein. This table holds approximately 600,000 distinct CDR3 sequences, 16% found once. Material: blood. These receptors all stem from a woman aged 30 to 39 with Graves' hyperthyroidism.

This clonotype was counted between two and nine times. The rearrangement links TRBV19 to TRBJ2-1, with 8 positions matching TRBD1. The CDR3 runs to 12 residues. The trim removed 5 bases at V and 11 bases at J, leaving 5 bases unmatched. CDR1 and CDR2 from the germline V gene are LNHDA and SQIVND (reference sequence). The CDR3 sequence: CASSVTGGKQFF. The DNA for the CDR3 is TGTGCCAGTAGTGTTACAGGGGGAAAGCAGTTCTTC.

The sample holds a few counts of this clonotype. The rearrangement uses TRBV29-1 and TRBJ2-1; 9 nucleotides line up with TRBD2. V lost 1 base, J lost 2 bases, and 15 bases stayed unmatched. From germline, CDR1 is SQVTM and CDR2 ANQGSEA. This CDR3 contains 19 residues. The CDR3 sequence: CSVEGRAGGLMSPYNEQFF. The CDR3 DNA follows: TGCAGCGTTGAAGGCCGGGCGGGAGGGCTAATGAGCCCCTACAATGAGCAGTTCTTC.

For this clonotype: A much larger clone lies one base from this, so it may be a read error. The CDR3 ends on some other residue instead of the conserved phenylalanine or tryptophan, so this is likely a read error. CDR3 nucleotides: TGTGCCTGGGGGGAGGTGGGTCAAGAGACCCAGTACTTG. Translation gives CAWGEVGQETQYL. This chain joins TRBV7-3 and TRBJ2-5, with D perhaps TRBD2 (6 bases). Between the trimmed V and J ends, which lost 11 bases and 2 bases, there was a span of 15 bases. The CDR3 length is 13 residues. CDR1 and CDR2 (germline): SGHTA, FQGTGA.

In this sample, this clonotype turned up many times. The chain has TRBV5-1 and TRBJ2-4; D is perhaps TRBD2 (5 bases). V lost 4 bases to trimming and J lost 8 bases, with 10 bases between them. The CDR3 is 12 residues long. Germline CDR1 and CDR2: SGHRS and YFSETQ. CDR3 protein: CASSEGRDIQYF. CDR3 in DNA: TGCGCCAGCAGCGAGGGCCGGGACATTCAGTACTTC. The full variable domain, with the rest looked up from reference TRBV5-1 and TRBJ2-4, is KAGVTQTPRYLIKTRGQQVTLSCSPISGHRSVSWYQQTPGQGLQFLFEYFSETQRNKGNFPGRFSGRQFSNSRSEMNVSTLELGDSALYLCASSEGRDIQYFGAGTRLSVL.

The gene calls are TRBV18 and TRBJ1-1; D is perhaps TRBD1 (6 bases). V lost 5 bases, J lost 4 bases, and 11 bases lay in between. The CDR3 spans 13 residues. Per germline, CDR1 KGHSH and CDR2 LQKENI. The CDR3: CASSSWGATEAFF. The CDR3 bases are TGTGCCAGCTCATCCTGGGGGGCCACTGAAGCTTTCTTT.

In its sample, this clonotype was seen a few times. The gene calls are TRBV29-1 and TRBJ2-5, with a weak D call TRBD2 (6 bases). The CDR3 is 12 amino acids. Germline CDR1 and CDR2: SQVTM and ANQGSEA. Trimming took off 7 bases at V and 5 bases at J, with 14 bases between the two ends. CDR3 sequence (DNA): TGCAGCGCACCTCTGGAGGGGGAGACCCAGTACTTC. Translated: CSAPLEGETQYF.

V and J are TRBV27 and TRBJ2-7, with D tentatively TRBD1 (6 bases). Trimming removed 5 bases from V and 0 bases from J, with 23 bases in between. CDR3 length: 18 residues. Germline assignment: CDR1 MNHEY and CDR2 SMNVEV (reference sequence). CDR3 amino acids: CASSRSLSYRASSYEQYF. The DNA of the CDR3 is TGTGCCAGCAGTCGTTCCTTATCATACAGGGCTAGCTCCTACGAGCAGTACTTC.

This clonotype turned up a few times. The chain uses TRBV20-1 and TRBJ1-2; no reliable D call. Germline CDR1 DFQATT, CDR2 SNEGSKA (reference sequence). Trimming took off 0 bases at V and 3 bases at J, with 14 bases between the two ends. The CDR3 sequence is 15 residues long. CDR3 region: CSARDGRDPHYGYTF. CDR3 bases: TGCAGTGCTAGAGATGGTAGGGATCCTCACTATGGCTACACCTTC.

Comment on this clonotype: A much larger clone lies a single base off, so this may be a read error. The rearrangement joins TRBV28 to TRBJ1-1; D unclear. The CDR3 spans 14 residues. The germline CDR1 and CDR2 sequences are MDHEN and SYDVKM. CDR3 sequence (DNA): TGTGCCAGCAGTTATAGAGGCGGGAGGACTGAAGCTCTCTTT. It is translated as CASSYRGGRTEALF.

The chain couples TRBV7-9 to TRBJ1-4; no reliable D call. Trimming took 5 bases from V and 5 from J, leaving 12 bases between them. The CDR3 consists of 14 residues. The germline gives CDR1 SEHNR, CDR2 FQNEAQ (reference sequence). CDR3: CASSRWDLNEKLFF. CDR3 DNA: TGTGCCAGCAGCCGTTGGGATTTAAATGAAAAACTGTTTTTT.

V usage is TRBV11-2 and J usage is TRBJ2-3, with D possibly called TRBD1 or TRBD2 (6 bases each). There are 15 residues in the CDR3. V dropped 4 bases and J dropped 0 bases, with 11 bases sitting between them. Germline V gene data show CDR1 as SGHAT and CDR2 as FQNNGV. CDR3 nucleotides: TGTGCCAGCAGCTCCCCGGGGGCAAGCACAGATACGCAGTATTTT. It yields the protein CASSSPGASTDTQYF. The full variable domain, with the rest looked up from reference TRBV11-2 and TRBJ2-3, is EAGVAQSPRYKIIEKRQSVAFWCNPISGHATLYWYQQILGQGPKLLIQFQNNGVVDDSQLPKDRFSAERLKGVDSTLKIQPAKLEDSAVYLCASSSPGASTDTQYFGPGTRLTVL.

This clonotype was recorded many times. This rearrangement joins TRBV4-1 to TRBJ2-7; 9 nucleotides match TRBD2. From germline, CDR1 is MGHRA and CDR2 YSYEKL. The CDR3 totals 17 residues. With 1 base clipped from V and 2 bases from J, the junction kept 9 bases outside the gene matches. CDR3 DNA sequence: TGCGCCAGCAGCCAAGTCAATATTGGCGGGGGGGCCTACGAGCAGTACTTC. As protein: CASSQVNIGGGAYEQYF.

This clonotype has just a few counts. The rearrangement joins TRBV19 to TRBJ2-1; weak D call: TRBD1 (7 bases). Per germline, CDR1 LNHDA and CDR2 SQIVND (reference sequence). Between the trimmed V and J ends, which lost 7 bases and 5 bases, there was a span of 15 bases. The CDR3 covers 14 residues. The CDR3 DNA reads as TGTGCCAGTAAGACAGGGACGGGGGACAATGAGCAGTTCTTC. Encoded protein: CASKTGTGDNEQFF.

This clonotype turned up a few times. This chain connects TRBV6-2 or TRBV6-3 to TRBJ1-5; D is unresolved. Per germline, CDR1 MNHEY and CDR2 SVGEGT. V was pared by 0 bases and J by 6 bases, with 9 bases between. The CDR3 has 14 amino acids. The CDR3 loop reads CASSYSLGGQPQHF. The CDR3 coding sequence is TGTGCCAGCAGTTACTCTCTCGGAGGTCAGCCCCAGCATTTT.

This chain connects TRBV6-2 or TRBV6-3 to TRBJ1-1; 7 nucleotides align to TRBD1. CDR1 is MNHEY, CDR2 SVGEGT, per germline. The CDR3 consists of 15 residues. Trimming removed 7 bases from V and 0 bases from J; junction bases left unmatched: 8. The CDR3 loop is CASTSRQGLNTEAFF. The CDR3 DNA is TGTGCCAGCACTTCTCGACAGGGCTTGAACACTGAAGCTTTCTTT.

Many counts were recorded for this clonotype. V gene TRBV5-1 combines with J gene TRBJ1-1, with no clear D. V lost 2 bases and J lost 8, with 10 bases in between. In germline, CDR1 is SGHRS, CDR2 YFSETQ. CDR3 length: 12 amino acids. The CDR3 DNA is TGCGCCAGCAGCTTAGGGTATGGCGAAGCTTTCTTT. Its translation: CASSLGYGEAFF.

This clonotype has more than one count but fewer than ten. CDR3 residues: CSVVTALNTEAFF. In DNA, the CDR3 is TGCAGCGTTGTCACAGCACTGAACACTGAAGCTTTCTTT. V gene TRBV29-1 combines with J gene TRBJ1-1; D gene unclear. From germline, CDR1 is SQVTM and CDR2 ANQGSEA. V was trimmed by 4 bases and J by 0 bases, leaving 9 bases between them. The CDR3 has 13 amino acids.

This clonotype was observed at least ten times. The chain employs TRBV7-3 and TRBJ2-5, with 8 nucleotides matching TRBD1. The CDR3 loop spans 15 amino acids. Trimming cost V 2 bases and J 5 bases; bases outside gene matches: 7. Germline CDR1 reads SGHTA; CDR2 reads FQGTGA. CDR3 sequence (DNA): TGTGCCAGCAGCTTAGTGCAGGGGGCGTGGGAGACCCAGTACTTC. Translated: CASSLVQGAWETQYF.

This clonotype has at least ten counts. This chain connects TRBV19 to TRBJ2-1; D tentatively fits TRBD1 or TRBD2 (6 bases each). Germline V gives CDR1 LNHDA, CDR2 SQIVND (reference sequence). Trimming removed 9 bases at V and 2 bases at J, with 17 bases between. The CDR3 has 15 amino acids. Here the CDR3 DNA reads TGTGCCAGAGAAAAAGGGGGGTGGACCTACAATGAGCAGTTCTTC. The encoded protein is CAREKGGWTYNEQFF. The complete variable domain, with remaining parts taken from reference TRBV19 and TRBJ2-1, reads DGGITQSPKYLFRKEGQNVTLSCEQNLNHDAMYWYRQDPGQGLRLIYYSQIVNDFQKGDIAEGYSVSREKKESFPLTVTSAQKNPTAFYLCAREKGGWTYNEQFFGPGTRLTVL.

The V call is TRBV29-1, the J call TRBJ2-1; 12 bases agree with TRBD2. V lost 3 bases, J lost 15 bases, and 12 bases stayed unmatched. This CDR3 has 14 amino acids. CDR1 is SQVTM and CDR2 is ANQGSEA in the germline V gene. CDR3 protein: CSVDGLAGGPGGFF. The CDR3 DNA reads TGCAGCGTTGATGGCCTAGCGGGAGGGCCTGGGGGGTTCTTC.

This clonotype was counted between two and nine times. The chain carries TRBV5-5 and TRBJ2-1, with 12 bases aligning to TRBD2. V dropped 5 bases and J dropped 8; count of bases not matched to a gene: 8. CDR1 is SGHKS, CDR2 YYEKEE, per germline (reference sequence). The CDR3 consists of 15 residues. CDR3 loop: CASSLAGGPLDEQFF. In nucleotides, the CDR3 is TGTGCCAGCAGTCTAGCGGGAGGGCCTCTCGATGAGCAGTTCTTC. The full variable domain, with the rest looked up from reference TRBV5-5 and TRBJ2-1, is DAGVTQSPTHLIKTRGQQVTLRCSPISGHKSVSWYQQVLGQGPQFIFQYYEKEERGRGNFPDRFSARQFPNYSSELNVNALLLGDSALYLCASSLAGGPLDEQFFGPGTRLTVL.

The chain has TRBV19 and TRBJ2-1; 11 nucleotides align to TRBD2. The tail of the sequence fits TRBJ2-7 better, so the J call may be wrong. Germline-derived CDR1 and CDR2 are LNHDA and SQIVND (reference sequence). This CDR3 comprises 18 residues. The CDR3, as DNA: TGTGCCAGTAGTAAACCGGGACTAGCGGTCGACGGCTACAATGAGCAGTACTTC. Translated: CASSKPGLAVDGYNEQYF.

As for this clonotype: A much larger clone differs by one base, so this may be a read error. The CDR3 does not end in the conserved phenylalanine or tryptophan, so this is likely a read error. The chain is built from TRBV7-2 and TRBJ2-1; D not resolved. Germline V gene data show CDR1 as SGHTA and CDR2 as FQGNSA. Trimming removed 1 base from V and 8 bases from J, with 9 bases in between. The CDR3 sequence is 13 residues long. CDR3 in DNA: TGTGCCAGCAGCTTAGGTTTGCCCGATGAGCAGTTCTCC. This encodes CASSLGLPDEQFS.

This clonotype showed up many times. V and J are TRBV13 and TRBJ2-1; 11 nucleotides match TRBD2. The CDR3 loop spans 15 amino acids. The germline gives CDR1 PRHDT, CDR2 FYEKMQ (reference sequence). Trimming at V came to 1 base and at J to 10 bases, leaving 6 bases not matched to a gene. The CDR3 protein is CASSLVAGGQPEQFF. DNA for the CDR3: TGTGCCAGCAGCTTAGTAGCGGGAGGGCAGCCGGAGCAGTTCTTC.

This clonotype was seen only a few times. This chain joins TRBV28 and TRBJ2-4; no clear D. V was pared by 7 bases and J by 9 bases, with 13 bases between. The CDR3 contains 12 residues. In germline, CDR1 is MDHEN, CDR2 SYDVKM. CDR3 residues: CASKFPGGIQYF. The CDR3 region has the DNA TGTGCCAGCAAATTCCCGGGTGGCATTCAGTACTTC.